This T cell receptor (beta chain) was documented in a study of OX40 agonist ivuxolimab in advanced cancers. This clone was observed a single time. Unmatched junction bases numbered 3, after V lost 1 base and J lost 0 bases. This CDR3 comprises 15 residues. The germline CDR1 and CDR2 sequences are SGHNT and YENEEA. Sequenced by immunoSEQ multiplex PCR; TCRdb stores in-frame clones only, minus some. Of over 45,000 clones in the sample, more than 80% were seen once. This receptor was taken from an adult with an advanced solid tumor such as melanoma, head and neck, liver or kidney cancer. The material sequenced was CD4+ or CD8+ T cells sorted from blood, taken in a trial of the OX40 agonist ivuxolimab. The gene calls are TRBV11-3 and TRBJ2-7, with 7 bases fitting TRBD2. The CDR3 DNA reads TGTGCCAGCAGCTTAGGGCGCGGGAGCTCCTACGAGCAGTACTTC. This gives the protein CASSLGRGSSYEQYF. The whole variable domain, remainder taken from reference TRBV11-3 and TRBJ2-7, is EAGVVQSPRYKIIEKKQPVAFWCNPISGHNTLYWYLQNLGQGPELLIRYENEEAVDDSQLPKDRFSAERLKGVDSTLKIQPAELGDSAVYLCASSLGRGSSYEQYFGPGTRLTVT.